What follows are 11 T cell receptor beta chains derived from one specimen sequenced in a study of cytomegalovirus exposure and HLA in healthy donors (dated by TCRdb to the late 2010s). The library was generated by the immunoSEQ multiplex PCR assay. For the multiplex PCR, a mixture combining 60 forward primers for TCR Vbeta segments and 13 reverse primers for TCR Jbeta segments was used. TCRdb provides this immuneACCESS table in a form limited to in-frame rearrangements. Some clones are lacking; in checked studies, under half of them reflect an unresolved V gene, and why the rest are absent is not known. This sample comprises tens of thousands of clones, about four fifths of them detected only once. The top ten clonotypes cover 3% to 4% of the sample. Sample: PBMCs. These receptors were collected from a woman aged 40-49 years in good health and CMV-seronegative.

This clone was recorded a few times. The gene calls are TRBV6-5 and TRBJ1-1, with D hard to call. Germline CDR1 is MNHEY and CDR2 is SVGAGI. The CDR3 is 14 residues long. V was cut by 2 bases and J by 3 bases, with 10 bases left in between. For the CDR3, the DNA is TGTGCCAGCAGTTACGGTCGTCGGGACACTGAAGCTTTCTTT. Amino acid sequence: CASSYGRRDTEAFF.

This clone was observed once. The chain has TRBV28 and TRBJ2-7; 9 bases fit TRBD1. V shed 7 bases, J shed 3 bases, and the junction held 7 bases outside the gene matches. Germline CDR1 MDHEN, CDR2 SYDVKM. This CDR3 is 14 amino acids long. The CDR3 sequence: CASTDGQGRYEQYF. As DNA, the CDR3 is TGTGCCAGCACCGACGGACAGGGGCGCTACGAGCAGTACTTC.

The rearrangement links TRBV18 to TRBJ1-1; 8 nucleotides align to TRBD1. Germline CDR1 KGHSH, CDR2 LQKENI. Unmatched junction bases numbered 1, after V lost 0 bases and J lost 1 base. There are 15 residues in the CDR3. CDR3 protein: CASSPPTGGNTEAFF. CDR3 in DNA: TGTGCCAGCTCACCACCAACAGGGGGGAACACTGAAGCTTTCTTT.

This clone was seen once. The V gene is TRBV14, the J gene TRBJ2-7, with D unresolved. The length of the CDR3 is 13 residues. Germline loops: CDR1 SGHDN, CDR2 FVKESK. Trimming cost V 0 bases and J 3 bases, with 6 bases left between them. The CDR3 DNA follows: TGTGCCAGCAGCCAAGATGGTAGCTACGAGCAGTACTTC. Amino acids: CASSQDGSYEQYF.

The chain combines TRBV27 with TRBJ1-1; D gene ambiguous. This CDR3 region has 14 residues. Per germline, CDR1 MNHEY and CDR2 SMNVEV (reference sequence). Trimming pared 0 bases from V and 7 bases from J, leaving 12 bases between. The CDR3 loop reads CASSLSAGFGEAFF. In nucleotides, the CDR3 is TGTGCCAGCAGTTTATCGGCGGGGTTCGGTGAAGCTTTCTTT.

V and J are TRBV7-2 and TRBJ1-5; TRBD1 aligns across 9 bases. The V segment lost 5 bases and the J segment 3 bases; nucleotides outside the gene matches: 8. Germline V gene lookup returns CDR1 SGHTA and CDR2 FQGNSA. The CDR3 has 16 amino acids. The CDR3 nucleotides read TGTGCCAGCAGCCAAGGGACAGGGATCCCCAATCAGCCCCAGCATTTT. Translating gives CASSQGTGIPNQPQHF. Variable domain in full (rest from reference TRBV7-2 and TRBJ1-5): GAGVSQSPSNKVTEKGKDVELRCDPISGHTALYWYRQSLGQGLEFLIYFQGNSAPDKSGLPSDRFSAERTGGSVSTLTIQRTQQEDSAVYLCASSQGTGIPNQPQHFGDGTRLSIL.

As concerns this clone: The junction differs from germline at one of its ends, possibly a read error. The chain uses TRBV6-6 and TRBJ2-1; 11 bases are shared with TRBD2. CDR3 length equals 12 residues. Germline values: CDR1 MNHNY, CDR2 SVGAGI (reference sequence). The CDR3 reads CASTMLSGRVVF. CDR3 in DNA: TGTGCCAGCACCATGCTTAGCGGGAGGGTGGTCTTC.

The chain links TRBV5-5 to TRBJ1-2; unclear D gene. The germline CDR1 and CDR2 sequences are SGHKS and YYEKEE (reference sequence). This CDR3 contains 14 residues. The V and J ends lost 4 bases and 4 bases respectively, with 14 bases between them. CDR3 region: CASSLQASIYGYTF. The CDR3 DNA reads TGTGCCAGCAGCCTGCAGGCCAGCATCTATGGCTACACCTTC.

The CDR3 loop is CASSQVGTLQGAFF. In DNA, the CDR3 is TGTGCCAGCAGCCAAGTGGGGACTCTCCAAGGGGCTTTCTTT. This chain uses TRBV4-2 with TRBJ1-1; D may be TRBD1 (5 bases). Germline loops: CDR1 LGHNA, CDR2 YNFKEQ. Trimming left V 1 base short and J 11 bases short, with 17 bases between. This CDR3 comprises 14 residues.

The sample holds many counts of this clone. V usage is TRBV5-5 and J usage is TRBJ1-4, with TRBD1 matching over 7 bases. CDR1 and CDR2 (germline): SGHKS, YYEKEE (reference sequence). Germline trimming cut 1 base from V and 5 bases from J; bases unmatched to any gene: 2. CDR3 length: 14 residues. CDR3 DNA sequence: TGTGCCAGCAGCTTGCGGGACAGCAATGAAAAACTGTTTTTT. It specifies CASSLRDSNEKLFF.

The chain employs TRBV10-3 and TRBJ1-5; 9 nucleotides align to TRBD1. The CDR3 runs 15 residues. J gave up 7 bases and V 1 base, and 5 bases lay outside the gene matches. The germline gives CDR1 ENHRY, CDR2 SYGVKD. The CDR3 nucleotides are TGTGCCATCAGTGAGTTCACAGGGGGCAGACAGCCCCAGCATTTT. It is translated as CAISEFTGGRQPQHF.